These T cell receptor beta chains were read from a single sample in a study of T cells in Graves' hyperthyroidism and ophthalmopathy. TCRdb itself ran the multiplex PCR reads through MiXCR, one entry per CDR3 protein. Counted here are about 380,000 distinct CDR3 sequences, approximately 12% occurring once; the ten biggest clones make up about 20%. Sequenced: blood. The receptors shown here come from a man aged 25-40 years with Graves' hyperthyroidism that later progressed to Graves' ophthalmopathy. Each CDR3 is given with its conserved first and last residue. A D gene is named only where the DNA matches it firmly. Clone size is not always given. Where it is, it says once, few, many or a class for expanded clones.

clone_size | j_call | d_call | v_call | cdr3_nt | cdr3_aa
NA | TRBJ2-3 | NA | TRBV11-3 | TGTGCCAGCAGCCCGCGGGGCTCTAGCACAGATACGCAGTATTTT | CASSPRGSSTDTQYF
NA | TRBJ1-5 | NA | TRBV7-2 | TGTGCCAGCAGCTTAATGGGCAGGGATCAGCCCCAGCATTTT | CASSLMGRDQPQHF
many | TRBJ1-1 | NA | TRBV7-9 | TGTGCCAGCAAGGGTAGGACTGAAGCTTTCTTT | CASKGRTEAFF
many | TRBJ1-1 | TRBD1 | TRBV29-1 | TGCAGCGTTGAACAGCGGACAGGAACCCAAGCTTTCTTT | CSVEQRTGTQAFF
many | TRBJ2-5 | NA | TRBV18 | TGTGCCAGCTCACCATTGGGTGGGCAAGAGACCCAGTACTTC | CASSPLGGQETQYF
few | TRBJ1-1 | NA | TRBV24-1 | TGTGCCACCAGTTTGGGGCTGAACACTGAAGCTTTCTTT | CATSLGLNTEAFF
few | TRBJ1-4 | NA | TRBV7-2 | TGTGCCAGCAGCAAACCGAGGGGGACAACTAATGAAAAACTGTTTTTT | CASSKPRGTTNEKLFF
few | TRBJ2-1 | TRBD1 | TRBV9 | TGTGCCAGCAGCGTATCCCCTACAGGGGATGAGCAGTTCTTC | CASSVSPTGDEQFF
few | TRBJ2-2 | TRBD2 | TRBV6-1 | TGTGCCAGCAGGGGGGGGGTGAACACCGGGGAGCTGTTTTTT | CASRGGVNTGELFF
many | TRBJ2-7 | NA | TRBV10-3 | TGTGCCATCAGTAGGTCCCCCGGGACGGAGGACTACGAGCAGTACTTC | CAISRSPGTEDYEQYF
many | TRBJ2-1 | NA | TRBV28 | TGTGCCAGCAGTTTATTCTACTCCGGGAATGAGCAGTTCTTC | CASSLFYSGNEQFF
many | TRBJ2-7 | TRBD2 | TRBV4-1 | TGCGCCAGCAGCCAAGTCGCGGGGGATTTCTCCTACGAGCAGTACTTC | CASSQVAGDFSYEQYF
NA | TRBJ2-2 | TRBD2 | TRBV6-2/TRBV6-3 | TGTGCCAGCAGCCCCGGGACTAGATGGACCGGGGAGCTGTTTTTT | CASSPGTRWTGELFF
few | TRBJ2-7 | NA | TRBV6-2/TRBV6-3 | TGTGCCAGCAGCTTTACTCTGGGGCCCAGGTACGAGCAGTACTTC | CASSFTLGPRYEQYF
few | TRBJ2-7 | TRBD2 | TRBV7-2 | TGTGCCAGCAGCTCCCGGACTAGCGGGGGGCTATACTCCTACGAGCAGTACTTC | CASSSRTSGGLYSYEQYF
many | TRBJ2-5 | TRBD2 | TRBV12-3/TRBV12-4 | TGTGCCAGCGGGGAGCGGGGGGGCCGAGAGACCCAGTACTTC | CASGERGGRETQYF
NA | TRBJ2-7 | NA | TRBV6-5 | TGTGCCAGCGGTTTTTTCTACGAGCAGTACTTC | CASGFFYEQYF
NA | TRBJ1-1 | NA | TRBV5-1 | TGCGCCAGCAGCCGGGAGGGCTTGGGGCGTACTGAAGCTTTCTTT | CASSREGLGRTEAFF
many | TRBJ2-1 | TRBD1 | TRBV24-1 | TGTGCCACCAGTGACACGGACAGGGCGGTGGCGGGCAATGAGCAGTTCTTC | CATSDTDRAVAGNEQFF
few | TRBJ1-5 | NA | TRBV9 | TGTGCCAGCGGGACACCCAATCAGCCCCAGCATTTT | CASGTPNQPQHF
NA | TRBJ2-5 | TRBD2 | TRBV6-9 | TGTGCCAGCAGTTACGGAGCGGGGGGGCCTGGGGAGACCCAGTACTTC | CASSYGAGGPGETQYF
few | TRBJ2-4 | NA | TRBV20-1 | TGCAGTGCTAGAGAACGGGGCCTCAAAAACATTCAGTACTTC | CSARERGLKNIQYF
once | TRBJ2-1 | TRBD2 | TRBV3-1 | TGTGCCAGCAGTCGACTAACCGAGACTAGCGGCCATGAGCAGTTCTTC | CASSRLTETSGHEQFF
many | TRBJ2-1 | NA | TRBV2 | TGTGCCAGCAGTGAGGTTCGGGTTGGCAATGAGCAGTTCTTC | CASSEVRVGNEQFF
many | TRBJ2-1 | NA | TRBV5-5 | TGTGCCAGCAGCTACAGGGTCGGCAATGAGCAGTTCTTC | CASSYRVGNEQFF
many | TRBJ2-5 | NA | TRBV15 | TGTGCCACCAGCAGAGATCAAAAAGAGACCCAGTACTTC | CATSRDQKETQYF
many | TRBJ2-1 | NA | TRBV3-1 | TGTGCCAGCAGCCAGCCCCCCCCCGGTAATGAGCAGTTCTTC | CASSQPPPGNEQFF
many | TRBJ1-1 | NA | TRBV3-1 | TGTGCCAGCAGCCGATTGACTGAAGCTTTCTTT | CASSRLTEAFF
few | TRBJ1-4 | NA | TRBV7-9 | TGTGCCAGCAGCCAAAGAGAAGGCAGAACTAATGAAAAACTGTTTTTT | CASSQREGRTNEKLFF
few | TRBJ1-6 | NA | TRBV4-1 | TGCGCCAGCAGCCTTCGGGAGGGCCATAATTCACCCCTCCACTTT | CASSLREGHNSPLHF
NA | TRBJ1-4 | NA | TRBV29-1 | TGCACAATCGGGATTAATGAAAAACTGTTTTTT | CTIGINEKLFF
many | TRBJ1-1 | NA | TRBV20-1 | TGCAGTGCTAGTCGGCACACGAACACTGAAGCTTTCTTT | CSASRHTNTEAFF
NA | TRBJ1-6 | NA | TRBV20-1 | TGCAGTGCTAGAGATCCGAGCTCCTATAATTCACCCCTCCACTTT | CSARDPSSYNSPLHF
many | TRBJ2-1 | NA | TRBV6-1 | TGTGCCAGCAGTTCCTCAGACAGTTACAATGAGCAGTTCTTC | CASSSSDSYNEQFF
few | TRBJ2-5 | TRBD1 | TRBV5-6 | TGTGCCAGCAGCTTGTTAACAGGGGGCTATGTTGGGGAGACCCAGTACTTC | CASSLLTGGYVGETQYF
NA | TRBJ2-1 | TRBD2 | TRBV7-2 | TGTGCCAGCAGGCGACTCGGGGGGTTCAGCAATGAGCAGTTCTTC | CASRRLGGFSNEQFF
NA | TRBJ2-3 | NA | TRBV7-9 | TGTGCCAGCAGCCGAAGCCAGTATTATGATACGCAGTATTTT | CASSRSQYYDTQYF
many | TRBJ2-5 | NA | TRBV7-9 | TGTGCCAGCAGCTTTAGGAGGGGGGGCCAAGAGACCCAGTACTTC | CASSFRRGGQETQYF
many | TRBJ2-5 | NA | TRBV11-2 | TGTGCCAGCAGCTCTGCGTGGGATTTGGCCCGCCAAGAGACCCAGTACTTC | CASSSAWDLARQETQYF
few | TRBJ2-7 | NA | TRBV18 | TGTGCCAGCTCACCCCTTGGGACTGGGGCCTACGAGCAGTACTTC | CASSPLGTGAYEQYF
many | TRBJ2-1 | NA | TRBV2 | TGTGCCAGCAGTGGAGGACGGGCCTACAATGAGCAGTTCTTC | CASSGGRAYNEQFF
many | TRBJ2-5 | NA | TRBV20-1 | TGCAGTCCACCCCTTAGGGACGAGACCCAGTACTTC | CSPPLRDETQYF
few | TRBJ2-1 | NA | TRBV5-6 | TGTGCCAGCAGCTCCCTTTGGGGGGGCATTTGGAATGAGCAGTTCTTC | CASSSLWGGIWNEQFF
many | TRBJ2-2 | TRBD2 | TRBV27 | TGTGCCAGCAGTCCCCAGGGACTAAGGAACACCGGGGAGCTGTTTTTT | CASSPQGLRNTGELFF
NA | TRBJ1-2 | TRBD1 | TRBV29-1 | TGCAGCGTTGTACAGGGGGATACGAATGGCTACACCTTC | CSVVQGDTNGYTF
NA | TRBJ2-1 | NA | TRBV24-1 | TGTGCCACCAGTGATCCCGGGACGAGGCACAATGAGCAGTTCTTC | CATSDPGTRHNEQFF
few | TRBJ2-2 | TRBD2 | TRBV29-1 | TGCAGCGTTGTGAGTAGCGGGGGGGCCAGTGGCACCGGGGAGCTGTTTTTT | CSVVSSGGASGTGELFF
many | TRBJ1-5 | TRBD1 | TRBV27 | TGTGCCAGCAGTTCTGGGACAGGGGCTCAGCCCCAGCATTTT | CASSSGTGAQPQHF
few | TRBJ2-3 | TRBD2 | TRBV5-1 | TGCGCCAGCAGCTTTTACGGGGGGTCCGCCACAGATACGCAGTATTTT | CASSFYGGSATDTQYF
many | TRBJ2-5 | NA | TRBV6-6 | TGTGCCAGCAGTTACTCGGGGGGTTTCCAAGAGACCCAGTACTTC | CASSYSGGFQETQYF
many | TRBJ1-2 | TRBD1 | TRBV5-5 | TGTGCCAGCAGCTGGGGGACTACAGGGGACTATGGCTACACCTTC | CASSWGTTGDYGYTF
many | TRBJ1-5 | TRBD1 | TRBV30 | TGTGCCTGTGGGACAGGGGGCTGGAGTCAGCCCCAGCATTTT | CACGTGGWSQPQHF
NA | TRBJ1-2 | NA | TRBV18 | TGTGCCAGCTCACCACGGAGGGGAGCTTCGGGTATGAACTATGGCTACACCTTC | CASSPRRGASGMNYGYTF
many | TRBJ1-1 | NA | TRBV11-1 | TGTGCCAGCAGACCGACACGTAACACTGAAGCTTTCTTT | CASRPTRNTEAFF